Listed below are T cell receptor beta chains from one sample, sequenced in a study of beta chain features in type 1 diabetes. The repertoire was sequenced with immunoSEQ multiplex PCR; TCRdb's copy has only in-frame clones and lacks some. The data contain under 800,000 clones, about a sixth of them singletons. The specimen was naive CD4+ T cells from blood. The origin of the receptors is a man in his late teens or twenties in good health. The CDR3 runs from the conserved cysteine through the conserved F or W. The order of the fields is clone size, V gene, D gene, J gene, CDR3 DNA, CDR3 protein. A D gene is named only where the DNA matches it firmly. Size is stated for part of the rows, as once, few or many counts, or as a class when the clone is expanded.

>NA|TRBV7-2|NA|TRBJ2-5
TGTGCCAGCAGCCCCCGGACAGCGCAGCAAGAGACCCAGTACTTC
CASSPRTAQQETQYF
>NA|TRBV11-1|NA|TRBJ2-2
TGTGCCAGCAGCTTAGTGGGTACCGGGGAGCTGTTTTTT
CASSLVGTGELFF
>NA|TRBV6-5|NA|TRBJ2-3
TGTGCCAGCAGTTACTCGAGAAGCACAGATACGCAGTATTTT
CASSYSRSTDTQYF
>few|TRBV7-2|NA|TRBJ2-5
TGTGCCAGCAGCCCCCGTCTCGAGACCCAGTACTTC
CASSPRLETQYF
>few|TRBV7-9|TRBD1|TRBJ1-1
TGTGCCAGCCAGGGGAAGGGGGCTATGAACACTGAAGCTTTCTTT
CASQGKGAMNTEAFF
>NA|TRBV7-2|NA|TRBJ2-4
TGCGCCAGCAGCTTAGATTGGGGGCTACTAGCCAAAAACATTCAGTACTTC
CASSLDWGLLAKNIQYF
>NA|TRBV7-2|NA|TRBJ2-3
TGTGCCAGCAGCTTAGGGCGGGGCACAGATACGCAGTATTTT
CASSLGRGTDTQYF
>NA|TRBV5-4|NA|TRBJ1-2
TGTGCCAGCAGCTTGGTGACGGGGTTCGCCTATGGCTACACCTTC
CASSLVTGFAYGYTF
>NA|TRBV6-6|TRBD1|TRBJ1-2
TGTGCCAGCAGAACTGGGACAGGGTATGGCTACACCTTC
CASRTGTGYGYTF
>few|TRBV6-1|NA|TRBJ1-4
TGTGCCAGCAAGGGAATGGTAACTAATGAAAAACTGTTTTTT
CASKGMVTNEKLFF
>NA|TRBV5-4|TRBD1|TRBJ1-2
TGTGCCAGCAGTTTACAGGGGGACTATGGCTACACCTTC
CASSLQGDYGYTF
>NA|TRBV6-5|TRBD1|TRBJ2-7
TGTGCCAGCAGCCGTTTCGACAGGGGGGCCTACGAGCAGTACTTC
CASSRFDRGAYEQYF
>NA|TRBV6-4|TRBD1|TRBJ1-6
TGTGCCAGCAGTGCAGCGGGACAGGGGGCATCACCCCTCCACTTT
CASSAAGQGASPLHF
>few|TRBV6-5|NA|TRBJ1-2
TGTGCCAGCAGTTACCGGGCCAGGGATGGCTACACCTTC
CASSYRARDGYTF
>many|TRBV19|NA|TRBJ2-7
TGTGCCAGCCGACGTTCCGGGCCCGGCTACGAGCAGTACTTC
CASRRSGPGYEQYF
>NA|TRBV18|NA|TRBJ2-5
TGTGCCAGCTCACAAGAGGGGGGCGCGAAGACCCAGTACTTC
CASSQEGGAKTQYF
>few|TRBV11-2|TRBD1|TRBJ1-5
TGTGCCAGCAGCCGCAGGGGGCAAGGTCAGCCCCAGCATTTT
CASSRRGQGQPQHF
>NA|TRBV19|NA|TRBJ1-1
TGTGCCAGCGAGAGGGGTGAAGCTTTCTTT
CASERGEAFF
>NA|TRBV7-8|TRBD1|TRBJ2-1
TGTGCCAGCAGCCTTGACAGGGTTCCCTCCCATGAGCAGTTCTTC
CASSLDRVPSHEQFF
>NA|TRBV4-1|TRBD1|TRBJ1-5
TGCGCCAGCAGCCAAGTAGGAAGGGGGCGAGATCAGCCCCAGCATTTT
CASSQVGRGRDQPQHF
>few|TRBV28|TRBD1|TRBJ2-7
TGTGCCATCGGCAGGGGGCTCTACGAGCAGTACTTC
CAIGRGLYEQYF
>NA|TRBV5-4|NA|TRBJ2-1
TGTGCCAGCAGCTTAAGGGACCCCCACAATGAGCAGTTCTTC
CASSLRDPHNEQFF
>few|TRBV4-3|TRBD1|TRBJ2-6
TGCGCCAGCAGTCGATACAGGGGGCGAGACTCTGGGGCCAACGTCCTGACTTTC
CASSRYRGRDSGANVLTF
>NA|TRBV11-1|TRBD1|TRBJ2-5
TGTGCCAGCAGCTCCGGGACAGGGGGCTCGGAGACCCAGTACTTC
CASSSGTGGSETQYF
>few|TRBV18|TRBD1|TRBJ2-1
TGTGCCAGCTCACCAAGTTTAGCTGGGGGACAGGAGCAGTTCTTC
CASSPSLAGGQEQFF
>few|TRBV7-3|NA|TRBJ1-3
TGTGCCAGCAGCTTGGGAGGGGCTGGAAACACCATATATTTT
CASSLGGAGNTIYF
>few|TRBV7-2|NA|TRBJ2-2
TGTGCCAGCAGCTTATCCCAGGGAATGAACACCGGGGAGCTGTTTTTT
CASSLSQGMNTGELFF
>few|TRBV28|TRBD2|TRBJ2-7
TGTGCCAGCAGTCTACGTAGCGGGGGCCTCCCCTACGAGCAGTACTTC
CASSLRSGGLPYEQYF
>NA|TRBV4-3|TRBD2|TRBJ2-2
TGCGCCAGCAGCCAGTCAGTCAGGGAGGGGTTGGGTCCGGAGCTGTTTTTT
CASSQSVREGLGPELFF
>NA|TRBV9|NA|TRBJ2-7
TGTGCCAGCAGCCCCTTAAGCAGAGTATACGAGCAGTACTTC
CASSPLSRVYEQYF
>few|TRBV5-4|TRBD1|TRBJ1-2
TGTGCCAGCACCCCCCCGGGCAGGGGGGGCGATGGCTACACCTTC
CASTPPGRGGDGYTF